The sequence of this T cell receptor beta chain was determined in a study of blood T cell repertoires in COVID-19. Overall study context: Specimens from acute and convalescent COVID-19 originated in the United States, Italy and Spain. Sources were T cells, B-cell-depleted T cells, or PBMCs; the material itself was cDNA or gDNA.

In the authors' methods: Nucleated cell number was recorded as an estimate derived from reference gene primer amplification. Profiling relied on immunoSEQ multiplex PCR, and the TCRdb table lists in-frame clones only, not all of them. Clone size and V and J calls were adopted from that table, with D and trimming inferred from the DNA. The sample holds tens of thousands of clones; around 93% are singletons and the top ten take 2% to 2.5%. This clonotype originated in a human donor with active COVID-19. The donor label of this sample is uncertain. Sequenced sample: peripheral blood.

The CDR3 region is CASSEDRNTDTQYF. The DNA for the CDR3 is TGTGCCAGCAGTGAAGACAGGAACACAGATACGCAGTATTTT. The V gene is TRBV6-4, the J gene TRBJ2-3, with a tentative D call TRBD1 (6 bases). The CDR3 extends over 14 amino acids. The V and J ends lost 3 bases and 2 bases respectively, with 9 bases between them. Germline V gives CDR1 MRHNA, CDR2 SNTAGT.